This TCR beta chain was recovered during a study of cytomegalovirus exposure and HLA in healthy donors. In the study overall: Within the Caucasian-associated ancestry cluster were around four fifths of the 398 genotyped donors.

Of note for this clone: The antigen remains unidentified.

A multiplex PCR was run with 60 Vbeta primers and 13 Jbeta primers. TCRdb keeps only in-frame clones here, not all; method: immunoSEQ multiplex PCR. The table records tens of thousands of clones, 75% to 85% of them present only once. Overall study findings and caveats: Other equally common chains were less clonally expanded than HLA-associated TCR beta chains, a later analysis showed. A link between a missense DCLRE1C variant and TCR beta V- and J-gene trimming emerged from a later analysis.

Germline V gene lookup returns CDR1 GTSNPN and CDR2 SVGIG (reference sequence). V was pared by 5 bases and J by 7 bases, with 14 bases between. This CDR3 contains 12 residues. Material: PBMCs. This chain links TRBV30 with TRBJ1-2, with D possibly matching TRBD1 (6 bases). This TCR was recovered from a male donor in good health and CMV-seronegative. CDR3 in DNA: TGTGCCTGGGGGGGCCGGGCACCTGGCTACACCTTC. It codes for CAWGGRAPGYTF.